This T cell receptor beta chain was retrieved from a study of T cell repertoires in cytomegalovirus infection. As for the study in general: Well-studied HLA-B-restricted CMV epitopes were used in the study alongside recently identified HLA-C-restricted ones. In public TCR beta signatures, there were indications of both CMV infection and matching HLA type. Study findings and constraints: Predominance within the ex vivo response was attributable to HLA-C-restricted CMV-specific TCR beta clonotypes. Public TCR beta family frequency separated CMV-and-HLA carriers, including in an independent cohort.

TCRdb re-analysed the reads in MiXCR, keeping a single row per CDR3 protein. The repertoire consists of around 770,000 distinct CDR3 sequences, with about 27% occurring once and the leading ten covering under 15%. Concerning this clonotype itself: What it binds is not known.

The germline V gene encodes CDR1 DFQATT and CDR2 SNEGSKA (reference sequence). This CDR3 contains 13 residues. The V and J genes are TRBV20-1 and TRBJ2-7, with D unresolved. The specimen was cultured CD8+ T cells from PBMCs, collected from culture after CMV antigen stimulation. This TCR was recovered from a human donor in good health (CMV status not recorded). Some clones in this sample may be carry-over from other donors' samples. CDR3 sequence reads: CSARDPDNYEQYV. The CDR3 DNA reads TGCAGTGCTAGAGACCCAGACAACTACGAACAGTACGTC.